Listed below are T cell receptor beta chains from one sample, sequenced in a study of cytomegalovirus exposure and HLA in healthy donors. TCRdb's table, derived via immunoSEQ multiplex PCR, lists solely in-frame clones and lacks some. This table has a few hundred thousand clones, more than 65% appearing once. The sequencing input was PBMCs. These receptors were obtained from a woman younger than 45 in good health and CMV-seronegative. The conserved cysteine and the conserved F or W are not part of the CDR3 here.

j_call v_call cdr3_aa
TRBJ2-3 TRBV7-8 ASSSGSSTDTQY
TRBJ2-1 TRBV5-1 ASSSGGLAGFGNEQF
TRBJ1-2 TRBV25-1 ASSELDGGYGYT
TRBJ1-1 TRBV18 ASSPVEDTEAF
TRBJ2-7 TRBV7-9 SSGSGSYEQY
TRBJ2-7 TRBV5-4 ASSLKLAGPYEQY
TRBJ2-1 TRBV6-6 ASSYGGPTGEQF
TRBJ2-7 TRBV9 ASSVRMADEQY
TRBJ2-3 TRBV5-1 ASSNHRTSGYTDTQY
TRBJ1-6 TRBV4-1 ASSRMDRPLDNSPLH
TRBJ2-5 TRBV6-5 ASSIQGAIQETQY
TRBJ1-6 TRBV30 AWSEGTDNSPLH
TRBJ1-1 TRBV4-1 ASSQEGTGLSRAF
TRBJ2-3 TRBV29-1 SVVLAGRATDTQY
TRBJ2-7 TRBV10-3 AISAAGGTYEQY
TRBJ2-3 TRBV2 ASSGQGAGTDTQY
TRBJ1-2 TRBV29-1 SVQKDSFPT
TRBJ2-5 TRBV9 ASSVGSASGMETQY
TRBJ2-7 TRBV7-3 ASSTGGSYEQY
TRBJ2-3 TRBV30 AWSVENTQY
TRBJ1-2 TRBV7-2 ASSPGRGPNYGYT
TRBJ1-6 TRBV6-5 ASSYRTRDSPLH
TRBJ1-6 TRBV10-3 AISDLLSSPLH
TRBJ2-5 TRBV5-1 ASSLRGLGETQY
NA TRBV11-2 ASSFTETGVPEQY
NA TRBV5-6 ASSKTGDGLIYEQY
TRBJ2-5 TRBV2 ASSVGLAIETQY
TRBJ2-7 TRBV4-2 ASSQGQGIHEQY
TRBJ2-1 TRBV13 ASSSLAGGGSYNEQF
TRBJ2-5 TRBV7-8 ASRKDSEGETQY
TRBJ2-3 TRBV9 ASSVENGGAKDTQY
TRBJ2-1 TRBV7-3 ASSLRGGVRSNEQF
TRBJ2-7 TRBV6-5 ASRRQRGDSYEQY
TRBJ2-3 TRBV2 ASSELAGVATDTQY
TRBJ1-1 TRBV18 ASSPGGIVAAGTEAF
TRBJ2-7 TRBV7-9 SSSLTSDLNEQY
TRBJ2-5 TRBV7-9 ASSSLGAQY
TRBJ1-2 TRBV9 ASSAWDRSLDSYGYT
TRBJ1-2 TRBV30 AWSALDRLYGYT
TRBJ1-5 TRBV29-1 SATDSANQPQH
TRBJ1-1 TRBV13 ASSLGDRNTEAF
TRBJ1-1 TRBV6-1 ASSVTGTNTEAF